This paragraph reports one TCR beta chain. The antigen it recognizes is unknown. There are no base qualities to consult, and no much larger clone falls within one base. This entry belongs to a study of control samples from healthy donors and cancer patients (TCRdb year 2020). From cysteine to phenylalanine, the CDR3 is 13 amino acids long. The entry retains the CDR3 DNA only, 39 bases that are in frame from base 1. V is shortened by 8 bases, J by 4 bases, and the region joining them spans 14 bases. For CDR1 and CDR2, the germline V gene (reference sequence) lists MNHEY and SMNVEV. The receptor library was made with the immunoSEQ multiplex PCR assay. As stored in TCRdb, this immuneACCESS dataset retains in-frame rearrangements with V and J assigned. A fraction of the clones does not appear; measured against another copy, unresolved V genes explain less than half of the discrepancy, and the remainder lacks a known reason. This sample is represented by 95,000 to 100,000 clones; roughly 78% of them were singletons. The ten top clones hold about 2% of the sample.

Sequenced sample: blood. The V and J segments used are TRBV27 and TRBJ1-1; TRBD1 is a weak D gene call, 6 bases matching. This TCR was sampled from a man in his 60s in good health. The nucleotides are TGTGCCAGCCGAGTTGAGGGGGTCACTGAAGCTTTCTTT. Translated, this is CASRVEGVTEAFF.